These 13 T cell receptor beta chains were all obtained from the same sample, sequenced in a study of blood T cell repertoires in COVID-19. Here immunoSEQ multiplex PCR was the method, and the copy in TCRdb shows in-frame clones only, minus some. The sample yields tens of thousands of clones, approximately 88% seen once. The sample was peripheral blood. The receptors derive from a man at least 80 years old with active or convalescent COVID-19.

CDR3 protein: CASSLTGAPGNTIYF. The CDR3 DNA sequence: TGTGCCAGCAGCCTAACAGGGGCGCCTGGAAACACCATATATTTT. The V gene is TRBV7-2, the J gene TRBJ1-3; TRBD1 aligns across 7 bases. Looked up from germline, CDR1 is SGHTA and CDR2 is FQGNSA. This CDR3 region has 15 residues. V shed 5 bases and J 2 bases; nucleotides not matched to a gene: 6. The complete variable domain, with remaining parts taken from reference TRBV7-2 and TRBJ1-3, reads GAGVSQSPSNKVTEKGKDVELRCDPISGHTALYWYRQSLGQGLEFLIYFQGNSAPDKSGLPSDRFSAERTGGSVSTLTIQRTQQEDSAVYLCASSLTGAPGNTIYFGEGSWLTVV.

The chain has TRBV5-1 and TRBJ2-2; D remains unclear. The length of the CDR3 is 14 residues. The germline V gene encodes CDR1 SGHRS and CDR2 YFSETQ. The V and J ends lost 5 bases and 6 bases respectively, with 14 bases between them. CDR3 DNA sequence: TGCGCCAGCAGAGCGAGAGACTCGGCCGGGGAGCTGTTTTTT. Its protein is CASRARDSAGELFF.

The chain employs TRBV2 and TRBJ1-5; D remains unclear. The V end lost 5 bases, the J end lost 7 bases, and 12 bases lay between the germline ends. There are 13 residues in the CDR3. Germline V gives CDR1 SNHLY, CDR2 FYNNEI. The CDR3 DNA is TGTGCCAGCAGTCGAGGATCGACCCAGCCCCAGCATTTT. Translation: CASSRGSTQPQHF.

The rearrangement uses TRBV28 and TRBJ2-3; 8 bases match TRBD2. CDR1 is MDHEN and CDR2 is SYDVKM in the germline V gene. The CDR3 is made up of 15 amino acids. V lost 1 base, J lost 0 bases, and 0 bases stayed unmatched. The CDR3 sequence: CASSLSSGSTDTQYF. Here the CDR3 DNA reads TGTGCCAGCAGTTTATCTAGCGGGAGCACAGATACGCAGTATTTT.

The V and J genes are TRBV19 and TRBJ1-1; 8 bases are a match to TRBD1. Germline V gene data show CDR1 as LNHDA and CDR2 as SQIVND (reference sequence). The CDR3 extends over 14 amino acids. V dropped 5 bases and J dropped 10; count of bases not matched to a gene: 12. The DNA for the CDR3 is TGTGCCAGTAGTTCACGGGACAGGAGAGCAGCAGCTTTCTTT. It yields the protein CASSSRDRRAAAFF.

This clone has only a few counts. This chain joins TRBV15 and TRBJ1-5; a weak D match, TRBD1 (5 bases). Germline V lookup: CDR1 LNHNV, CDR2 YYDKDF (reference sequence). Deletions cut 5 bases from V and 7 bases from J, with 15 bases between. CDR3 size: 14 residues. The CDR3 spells CATSDGGTGQPQHF. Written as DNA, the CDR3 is TGTGCCACCAGCGACGGGGGAACGGGACAGCCCCAGCATTTT.

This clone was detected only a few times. CDR3 DNA: TGTGCCAGCTCACCGGACAGGGGGAACACTCAGCCCCAGCATTTT. It is translated as CASSPDRGNTQPQHF. The chain uses TRBV18 and TRBJ1-5; 10 bases are a match to TRBD1. Trimming cost V 3 bases and J 6 bases; bases outside gene matches: 5. The germline V gene has CDR1 KGHSH and CDR2 LQKENI. This CDR3 is built from 15 residues.

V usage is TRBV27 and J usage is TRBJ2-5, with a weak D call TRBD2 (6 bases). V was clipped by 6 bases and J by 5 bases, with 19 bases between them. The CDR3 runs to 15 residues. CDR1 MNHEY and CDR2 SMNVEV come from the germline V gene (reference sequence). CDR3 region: CASSLRRGGRETQYF. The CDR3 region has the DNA TGTGCCAGCAGCCTCCGGCGGGGAGGACGGGAGACCCAGTACTTC.

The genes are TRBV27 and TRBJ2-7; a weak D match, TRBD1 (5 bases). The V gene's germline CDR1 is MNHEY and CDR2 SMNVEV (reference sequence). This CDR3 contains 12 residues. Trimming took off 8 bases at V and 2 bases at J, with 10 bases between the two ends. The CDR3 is CASAGYPYEQYF. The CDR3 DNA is TGTGCCAGCGCAGGGTACCCCTACGAGCAGTACTTC.

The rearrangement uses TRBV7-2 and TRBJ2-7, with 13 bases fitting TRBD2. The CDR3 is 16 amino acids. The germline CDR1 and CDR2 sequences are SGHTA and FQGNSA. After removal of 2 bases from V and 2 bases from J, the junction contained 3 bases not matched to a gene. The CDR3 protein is CASSLYGTSGTYEQYF. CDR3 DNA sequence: TGTGCCAGCAGCTTATACGGGACTAGCGGGACCTACGAGCAGTACTTC. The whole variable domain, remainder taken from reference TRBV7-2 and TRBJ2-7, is GAGVSQSPSNKVTEKGKDVELRCDPISGHTALYWYRQSLGQGLEFLIYFQGNSAPDKSGLPSDRFSAERTGGSVSTLTIQRTQQEDSAVYLCASSLYGTSGTYEQYFGPGTRLTVT.

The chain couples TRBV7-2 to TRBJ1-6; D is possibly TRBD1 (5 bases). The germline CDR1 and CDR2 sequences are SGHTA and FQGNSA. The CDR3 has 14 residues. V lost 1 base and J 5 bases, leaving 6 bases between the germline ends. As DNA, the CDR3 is TGTGCCAGCAGCTTAGGACAGCATAATTCACCCCTCCACTTT. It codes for CASSLGQHNSPLHF.

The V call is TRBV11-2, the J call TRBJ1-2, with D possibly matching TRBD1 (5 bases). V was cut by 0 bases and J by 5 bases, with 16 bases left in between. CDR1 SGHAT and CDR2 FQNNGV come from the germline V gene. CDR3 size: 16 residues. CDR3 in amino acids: CASSLDAQGIGYGYTF. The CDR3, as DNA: TGTGCCAGCAGCTTAGACGCTCAGGGTATAGGGTATGGCTACACCTTC.

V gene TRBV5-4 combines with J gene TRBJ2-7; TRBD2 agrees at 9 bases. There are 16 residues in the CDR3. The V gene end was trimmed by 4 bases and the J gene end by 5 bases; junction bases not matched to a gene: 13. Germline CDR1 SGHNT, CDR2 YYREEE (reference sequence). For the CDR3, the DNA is TGTGCCAGCAGCCCCCAGGCGGGCGGGAGGGCCGACGAGCAGTACTTC. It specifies CASSPQAGGRADEQYF.